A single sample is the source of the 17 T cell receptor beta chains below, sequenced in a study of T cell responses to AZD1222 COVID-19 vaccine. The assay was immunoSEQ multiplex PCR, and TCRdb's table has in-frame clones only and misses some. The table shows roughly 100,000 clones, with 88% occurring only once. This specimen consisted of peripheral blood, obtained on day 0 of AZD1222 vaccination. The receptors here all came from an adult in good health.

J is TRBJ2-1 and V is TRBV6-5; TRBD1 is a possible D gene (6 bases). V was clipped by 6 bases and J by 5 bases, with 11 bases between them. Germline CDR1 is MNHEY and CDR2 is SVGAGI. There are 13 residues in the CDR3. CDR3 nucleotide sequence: TGTGCCAGCAGACGGACAGACGACAATGAGCAGTTCTTC. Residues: CASRRTDDNEQFF.

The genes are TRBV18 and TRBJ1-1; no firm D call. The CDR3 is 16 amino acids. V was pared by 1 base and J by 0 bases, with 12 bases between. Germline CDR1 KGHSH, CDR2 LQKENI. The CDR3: CASSPRARTLNTEAFF. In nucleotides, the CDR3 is TGTGCCAGCTCACCACGGGCCAGGACCTTGAACACTGAAGCTTTCTTT. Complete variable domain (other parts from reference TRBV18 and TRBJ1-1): NAGVMQNPRHLVRRRGQEARLRCSPMKGHSHVYWYRQLPEEGLKFMVYLQKENIIDESGMPKERFSAEFPKEGPSILRIQQVVRGDSAAYFCASSPRARTLNTEAFFGQGTRLTVV.

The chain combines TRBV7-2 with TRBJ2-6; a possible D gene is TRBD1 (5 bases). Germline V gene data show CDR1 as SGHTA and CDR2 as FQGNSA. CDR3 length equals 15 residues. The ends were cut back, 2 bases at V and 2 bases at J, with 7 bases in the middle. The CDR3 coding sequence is TGTGCCAGCAGCTTACAGGGTCCTGGGGCCAACGTCCTGACTTTC. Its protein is CASSLQGPGANVLTF. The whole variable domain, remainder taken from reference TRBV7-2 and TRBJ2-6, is GAGVSQSPSNKVTEKGKDVELRCDPISGHTALYWYRQSLGQGLEFLIYFQGNSAPDKSGLPSDRFSAERTGGSVSTLTIQRTQQEDSAVYLCASSLQGPGANVLTFGAGSRLTVL.

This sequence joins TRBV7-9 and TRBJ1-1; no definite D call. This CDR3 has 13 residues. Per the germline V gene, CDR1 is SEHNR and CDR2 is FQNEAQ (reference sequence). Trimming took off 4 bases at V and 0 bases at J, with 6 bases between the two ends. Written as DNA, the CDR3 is TGTGCCAGCAGCTCCTCTATGAACACTGAAGCTTTCTTT. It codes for CASSSSMNTEAFF.

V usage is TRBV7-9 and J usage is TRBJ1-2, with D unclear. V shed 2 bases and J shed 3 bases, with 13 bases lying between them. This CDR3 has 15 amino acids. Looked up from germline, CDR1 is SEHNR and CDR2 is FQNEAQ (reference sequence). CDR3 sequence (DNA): TGTGCCAGCAGCTTAATGGGGTGGGGTGACTATGGCTACACCTTC. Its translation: CASSLMGWGDYGYTF.

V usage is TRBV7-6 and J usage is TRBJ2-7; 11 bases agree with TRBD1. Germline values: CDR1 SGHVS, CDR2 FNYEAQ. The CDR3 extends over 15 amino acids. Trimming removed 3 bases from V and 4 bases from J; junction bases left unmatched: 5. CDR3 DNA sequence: TGTGCCAGCAGCTTCGGACAGGGGGCACAGTACGAGCAGTACTTC. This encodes CASSFGQGAQYEQYF.

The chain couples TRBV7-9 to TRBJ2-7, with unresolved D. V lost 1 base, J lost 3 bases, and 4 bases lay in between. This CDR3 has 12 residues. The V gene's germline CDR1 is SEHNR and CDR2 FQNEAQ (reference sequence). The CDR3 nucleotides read TGTGCCAGCAGCTTAGGGGTCTACGAGCAGTACTTC. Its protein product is CASSLGVYEQYF. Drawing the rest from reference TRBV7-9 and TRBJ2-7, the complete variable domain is DTGVSQNPRHKITKRGQNVTFRCDPISEHNRLYWYRQTLGQGPEFLTYFQNEAQLEKSRLLSDRFSAERPKGSFSTLEIQRTEQGDSAMYLCASSLGVYEQYFGPGTRLTVT.

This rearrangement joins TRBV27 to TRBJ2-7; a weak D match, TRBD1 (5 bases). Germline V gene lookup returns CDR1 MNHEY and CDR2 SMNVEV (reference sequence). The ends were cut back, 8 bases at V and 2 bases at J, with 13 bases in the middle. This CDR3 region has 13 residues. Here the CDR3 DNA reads TGTGCCAGCGGCTCAGGGTGGACCTACGAGCAGTACTTC. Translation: CASGSGWTYEQYF.

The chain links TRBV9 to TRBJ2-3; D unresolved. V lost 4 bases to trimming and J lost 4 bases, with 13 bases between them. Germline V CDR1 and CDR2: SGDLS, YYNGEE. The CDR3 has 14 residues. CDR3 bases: TGTGCCAGCAGCCTCGAATATGTGTCAGATACGCAGTATTTT. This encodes CASSLEYVSDTQYF. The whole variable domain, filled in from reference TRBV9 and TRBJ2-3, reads DSGVTQTPKHLITATGQRVTLRCSPRSGDLSVYWYQQSLDQGLQFLIQYYNGEERAKGNILERFSAQQFPDLHSELNLSSLELGDSALYFCASSLEYVSDTQYFGPGTRLTVL.

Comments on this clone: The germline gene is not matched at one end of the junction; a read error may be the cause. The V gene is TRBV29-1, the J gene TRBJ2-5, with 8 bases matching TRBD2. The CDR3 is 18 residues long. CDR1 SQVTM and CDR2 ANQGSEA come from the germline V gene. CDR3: CSVEGALTSGGTQETQYF. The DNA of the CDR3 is TGCAGCGTCGAAGGCGCCCTAACTAGCGGAGGCACCCAAGAGACCCAGTACTTC.

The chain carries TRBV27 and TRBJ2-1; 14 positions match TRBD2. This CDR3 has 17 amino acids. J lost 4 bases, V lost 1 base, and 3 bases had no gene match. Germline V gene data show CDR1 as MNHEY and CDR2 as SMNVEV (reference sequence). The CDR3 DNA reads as TGTGCCAGCAGTTTATGGACTAGCGGGGGGCCTTACAATGAGCAGTTCTTC. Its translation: CASSLWTSGGPYNEQFF.

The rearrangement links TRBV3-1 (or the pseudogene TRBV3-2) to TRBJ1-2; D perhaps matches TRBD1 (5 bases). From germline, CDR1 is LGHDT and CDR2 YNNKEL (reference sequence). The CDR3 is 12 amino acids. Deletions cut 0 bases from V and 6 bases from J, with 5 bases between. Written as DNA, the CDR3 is TGTGCCAGCAGCCAAGACAGGGATGGCTACACCTTC. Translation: CASSQDRDGYTF.

In DNA, the CDR3 is TGTGCCAGCACCGTATCCCCCGAAAGCTCCTACAATGAGCAGTTCTTC. Translating it yields CASTVSPESSYNEQFF. The chain joins TRBV7-9 to TRBJ2-1; D gene ambiguous. Looked up from germline, CDR1 is SEHNR and CDR2 is FQNEAQ (reference sequence). The CDR3 is 16 residues long. V was cut by 7 bases and J by 0 bases, with 16 bases left in between.

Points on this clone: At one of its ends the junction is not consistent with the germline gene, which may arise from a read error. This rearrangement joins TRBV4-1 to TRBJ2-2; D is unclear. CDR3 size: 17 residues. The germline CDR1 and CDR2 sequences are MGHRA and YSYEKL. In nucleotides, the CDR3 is TGCCCCAGCAGCCGGCCCAAGGGCGGAAAAAACACCGGGGAGCTGTTTTTT. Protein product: CPSSRPKGGKNTGELFF.

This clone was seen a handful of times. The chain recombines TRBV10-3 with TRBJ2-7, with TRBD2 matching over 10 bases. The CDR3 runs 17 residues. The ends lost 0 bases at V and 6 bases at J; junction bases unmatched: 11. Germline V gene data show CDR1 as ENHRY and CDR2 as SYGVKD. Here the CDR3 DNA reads TGTGCCATCAGTGAGTCGAGGACTAGCGGACCCTTCTCCGAGCAGTACTTC. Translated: CAISESRTSGPFSEQYF.

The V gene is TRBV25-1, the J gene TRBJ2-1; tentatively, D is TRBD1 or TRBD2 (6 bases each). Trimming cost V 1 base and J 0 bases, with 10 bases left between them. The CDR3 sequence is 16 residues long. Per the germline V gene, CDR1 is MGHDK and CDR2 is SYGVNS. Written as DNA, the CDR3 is TGTGCCAGCAGTGAATGGAGGGGGAGCTCCTACAATGAGCAGTTCTTC. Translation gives CASSEWRGSSYNEQFF.

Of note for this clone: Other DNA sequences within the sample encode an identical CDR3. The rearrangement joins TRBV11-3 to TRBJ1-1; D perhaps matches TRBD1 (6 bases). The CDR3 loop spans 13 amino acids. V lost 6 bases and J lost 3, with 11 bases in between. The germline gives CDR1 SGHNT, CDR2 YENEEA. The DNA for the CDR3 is TGTGCCAGCAGTTTACAGGGATACACTGAAGCTTTCTTT. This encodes CASSLQGYTEAFF.